A selection of T cell receptor beta chains follows, all from one sample in a study of blood T cells in healthy people across ages. MiXCR was run by TCRdb on the 5' RACE reads, yielding one entry per CDR3 protein. The table shows 700,000 to 850,000 distinct CDR3 sequences, with under 40% occurring only once. Sequenced sample: blood. These receptors were collected from a young man in good health. Each CDR3 is given with its conserved first and last residue. D genes are given only for firm matches.

TRBV6-5 | TRBD1 | CASSNPTGVSYNEQFF
TRBV27 | TRBD2 | CASGPLAGALSEQYF
TRBV2 | TRBD1 | CASSGQGEYEQYF
TRBV19 | TRBD1 | CASSGHRDRDSYEQYF
TRBV10-3 | TRBD1 | CATADRGWFNEQYF
TRBV20-1 | NA | CSASGHPSYNEQFF
TRBV12-3/TRBV12-4 | NA | CASSFGIRDYGYTF
TRBV7-8 | NA | CASSPRNAPYEQYF
TRBV20-1 | NA | CSASQTPSWGTDTQYF
TRBV7-9 | NA | CASSVQTTGGYTF
TRBV20-1 | NA | CSARDSFLHF
TRBV5-6 | NA | CASSVGQWNEKLFF
TRBV7-2 | NA | CASSLGSPSVRNTEAFF
TRBV4-1 | NA | CASSHYTQETQYF
TRBV29-1 | NA | CSVELAGYTEAFF
TRBV3-1 | NA | CASSQKVGTEYKEQFF
TRBV7-9 | NA | CASSPAYGLTGNTGELFF
TRBV9 | NA | CASSVDGGNTDTQYF
TRBV27 | NA | CASSSLPPGAYEQYF
TRBV5-1 | TRBD1 | CASSHKQGAPEAFF
TRBV6-5 | NA | CASSCRTAGGSTDTQHF
TRBV6-5 | TRBD2 | CASSRLAGGSADTQYF
TRBV12-3/TRBV12-4 | NA | CASSLPGVGYNEQFF
TRBV7-2 | TRBD2 | CASSLGGGPIYNEQYF
TRBV20-1 | NA | CSARTTANSYEQYF
TRBV27 | TRBD1 | CASSLYGWTGASNEQFF
TRBV25-1 | TRBD1 | CASSVTGIVNGYTF
TRBV12-3/TRBV12-4 | TRBD1 | CASRIQGAITF
TRBV7-9 | NA | CASTKLAKTHEQYF
TRBV12-3/TRBV12-4 | NA | CASRRQAKETQYF
TRBV3-1 | TRBD1 | CASNDQYRGQETQYF
TRBV6-2/TRBV6-3 | TRBD1 | CASERVWDRRRNEQFF
TRBV3-1 | TRBD1 | CASSQDLGGDGYTF
TRBV7-2 | TRBD2 | CASSLDASGGPYNEQFF
TRBV9 | TRBD1 | CASSSQGASWDEQYF
TRBV7-2 | NA | CAGSLDQETQYF
TRBV4-3 | TRBD2 | CASSPLWRGGRNEQFF
TRBV7-3 | NA | CANSLSDSNEQFF
TRBV20-1 | NA | CSARGGEGVPKFAEAFF
TRBV5-1 | NA | CASRLSTENTDTQYF
TRBV2 | NA | CASIKGVLGREQYF
TRBV27 | NA | CASSLRGGAVWNTGELFF